These T cell receptor beta chains were read from a single sample in a study of response to subunit inactivated influenza vaccine. One entry per CDR3 protein results from TCRdb running MiXCR on the RT-PCR reads. Of fewer than 600,000 distinct CDR3 sequences in the sample, approximately 6.9% are singletons; the top ten hold around 14%. The input for sequencing was PBMCs from blood, taken roughly 24 months after vaccination. All receptors come from a man aged 45 to 75 who received an inactivated influenza vaccine. Each CDR3 is given with its conserved first and last residue.

v_call cdr3_aa
TRBV5-1 CASSPEGVAYNEQFF
TRBV12-3/TRBV12-4 CASSPDTYRPMNNEQFF
TRBV9 CASSAWTGGYDEQYF
TRBV20-1 CSAASGTRRGTEYF
TRBV5-5 CASSLLGVLSTNEKLFF
TRBV20-1 CSAREIAGGPNEQFF
TRBV20-1 CARKRVSTDTQYF
TRBV29-1 CSVYSFTSEQYF
TRBV3-1 CASSQRGGIRKETQYF
TRBV5-1 CASRSSAFSYNEQFF
TRBV5-1 CASSVGTGSNPTGQYF
TRBV29-1 CSVGRSGELFF
TRBV5-1 CASSLVGSRNEKLFF
TRBV7-9 CASSLGLYYGYTF
TRBV5-1 CASSLVAGVIQETQYF
TRBV6-4 CASSDAGGPTDTQYF
TRBV20-1 CSASSFSGGSYNEQFF
TRBV4-2 CASSQQTSGASYEQYF
TRBV20-1 CSASAFTSGRAQDEQFF
TRBV6-5 CASSYWTSAQETQYF
TRBV5-1 CASSFTLAGGPAYEQFF
TRBV4-3 CASSQVPGLANEQYF
TRBV5-1 CASSPSTSTYEQYF
TRBV5-1 CASSSKNETDRKNYGYTF
TRBV11-2 CASSSSGIEQFF
TRBV20-1 CSARLKYEQYF